This T cell receptor (beta chain) was sequenced during a study of T cell responses to AZD1222 COVID-19 vaccine. TCRdb keeps only in-frame clones here, not all; method: immunoSEQ multiplex PCR. The repertoire includes some 98,000 clones, about 90% of them detected once, and around a sixth sits in the top ten. This clone was observed once. The V gene lost 5 bases and the J gene lost 3 bases, with 13 bases spanning the gap. Germline V gene sequence: CDR1 ENHRY, CDR2 SYGVKD. This CDR3 has 14 residues. Both about-4-week and about-12-week second-dose recipients were combined. This receptor was taken from an adult who received the AZD1222 COVID-19 vaccine. Sequences were derived from peripheral blood, sampled 28 days after the second AZD1222 dose. V usage is TRBV10-3 and J usage is TRBJ1-1; D possibly corresponds to TRBD1 (6 bases). CDR3 bases: TGTGCCATCAGTTCACAGGGAGGTGACACTGAAGCTTTCTTT. This translates into CAISSQGGDTEAFF.